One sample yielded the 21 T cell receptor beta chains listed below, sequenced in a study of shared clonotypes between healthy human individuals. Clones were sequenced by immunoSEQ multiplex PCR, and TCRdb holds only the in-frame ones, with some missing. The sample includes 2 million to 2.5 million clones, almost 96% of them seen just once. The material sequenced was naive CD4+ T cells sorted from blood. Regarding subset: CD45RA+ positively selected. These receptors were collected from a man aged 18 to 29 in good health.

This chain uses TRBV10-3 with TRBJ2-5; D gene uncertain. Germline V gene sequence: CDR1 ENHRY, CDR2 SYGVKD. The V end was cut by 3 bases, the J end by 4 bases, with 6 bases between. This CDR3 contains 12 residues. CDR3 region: CAISDAPETQYF. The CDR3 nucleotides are TGTGCCATCAGTGATGCCCCAGAGACCCAGTACTTC.

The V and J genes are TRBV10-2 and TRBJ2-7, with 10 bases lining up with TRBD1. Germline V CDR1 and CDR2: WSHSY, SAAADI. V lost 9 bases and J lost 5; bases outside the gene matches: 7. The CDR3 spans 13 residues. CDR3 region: CASRDRGIHEQYF. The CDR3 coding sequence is TGCGCCAGTCGGGACAGGGGAATCCACGAGCAGTACTTC.

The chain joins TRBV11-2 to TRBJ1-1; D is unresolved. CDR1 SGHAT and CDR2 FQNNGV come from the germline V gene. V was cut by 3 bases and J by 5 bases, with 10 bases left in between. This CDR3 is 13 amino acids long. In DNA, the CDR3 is TGTGCCAGCAGCTTGATCACCGGGACTGAAGCTTTCTTT. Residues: CASSLITGTEAFF.

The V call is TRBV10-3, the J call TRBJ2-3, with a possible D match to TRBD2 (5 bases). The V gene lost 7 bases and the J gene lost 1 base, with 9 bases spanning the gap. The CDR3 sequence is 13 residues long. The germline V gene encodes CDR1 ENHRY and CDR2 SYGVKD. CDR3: CAIMRAGTDTQYF. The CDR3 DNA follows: TGTGCCATCATGAGGGCGGGCACAGATACGCAGTATTTT.

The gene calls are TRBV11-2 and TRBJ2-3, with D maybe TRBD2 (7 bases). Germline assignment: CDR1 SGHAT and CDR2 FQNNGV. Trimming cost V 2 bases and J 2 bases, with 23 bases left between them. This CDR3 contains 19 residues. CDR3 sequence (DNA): TGTGCCAGCAGCTTACGGCGGGGGCCCAACCGTTACTCCACAGATACGCAGTATTTT. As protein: CASSLRRGPNRYSTDTQYF.

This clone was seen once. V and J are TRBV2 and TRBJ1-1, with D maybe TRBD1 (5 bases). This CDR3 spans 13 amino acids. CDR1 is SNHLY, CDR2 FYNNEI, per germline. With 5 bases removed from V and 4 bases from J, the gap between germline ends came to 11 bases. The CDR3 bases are TGTGCCAGCAGTCGGGACTCTACCACTGAAGCTTTCTTT. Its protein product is CASSRDSTTEAFF. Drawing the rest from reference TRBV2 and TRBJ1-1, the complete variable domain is EPEVTQTPSHQVTQMGQEVILRCVPISNHLYFYWYRQILGQKVEFLVSFYNNEISEKSEIFDDQFSVERPDGSNFTLKIRSTKLEDSAMYFCASSRDSTTEAFFGQGTRLTVV.

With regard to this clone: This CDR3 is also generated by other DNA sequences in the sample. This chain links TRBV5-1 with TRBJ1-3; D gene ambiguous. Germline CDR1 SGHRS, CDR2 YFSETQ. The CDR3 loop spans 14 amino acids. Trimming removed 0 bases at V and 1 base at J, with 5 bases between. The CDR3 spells CASSLEVSGNTIYF. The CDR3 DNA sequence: TGCGCCAGCAGCTTGGAAGTATCTGGAAACACCATATATTTT.

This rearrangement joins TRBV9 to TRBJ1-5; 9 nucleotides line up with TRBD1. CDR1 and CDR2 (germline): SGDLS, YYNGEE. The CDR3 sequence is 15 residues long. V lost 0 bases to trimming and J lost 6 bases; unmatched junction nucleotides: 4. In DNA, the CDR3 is TGTGCCAGCAGCGTAGATGGACAGGGGAGTCAGCCCCAGCATTTT. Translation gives CASSVDGQGSQPQHF.

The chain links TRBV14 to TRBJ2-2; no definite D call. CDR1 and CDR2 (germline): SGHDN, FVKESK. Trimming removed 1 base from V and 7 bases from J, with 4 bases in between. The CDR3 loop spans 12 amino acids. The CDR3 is CASSQGFGELFF. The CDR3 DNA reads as TGTGCCAGCAGCCAAGGTTTCGGGGAGCTGTTTTTT.

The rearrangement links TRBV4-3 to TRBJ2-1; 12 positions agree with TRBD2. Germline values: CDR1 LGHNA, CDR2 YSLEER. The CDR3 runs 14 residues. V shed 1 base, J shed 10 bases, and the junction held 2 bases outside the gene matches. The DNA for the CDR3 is TGCGCCAGCAGCCAAGGACTAGCGGGAGTAGAGCAGTTCTTC. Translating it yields CASSQGLAGVEQFF.

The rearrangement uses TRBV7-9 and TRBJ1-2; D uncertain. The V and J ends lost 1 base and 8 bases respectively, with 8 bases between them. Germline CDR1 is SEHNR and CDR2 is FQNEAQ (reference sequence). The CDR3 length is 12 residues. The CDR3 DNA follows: TGTGCCAGCAGCTTAGAAATGGGAGGCTACACCTTC. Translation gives CASSLEMGGYTF.

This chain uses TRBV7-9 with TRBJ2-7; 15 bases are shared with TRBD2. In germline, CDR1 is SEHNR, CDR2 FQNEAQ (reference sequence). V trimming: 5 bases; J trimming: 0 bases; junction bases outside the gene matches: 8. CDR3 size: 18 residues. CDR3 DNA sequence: TGTGCCAGCAGCCCGGGGACTAGCGGGGGGCTACTCTCCTACGAGCAGTACTTC. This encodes CASSPGTSGGLLSYEQYF.

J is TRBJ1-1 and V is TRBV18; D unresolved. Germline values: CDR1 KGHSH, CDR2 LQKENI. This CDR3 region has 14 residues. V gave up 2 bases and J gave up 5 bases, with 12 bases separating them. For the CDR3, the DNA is TGTGCCAGCTCACCATCCTCGGCGGGAACTGAAGCTTTCTTT. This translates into CASSPSSAGTEAFF.

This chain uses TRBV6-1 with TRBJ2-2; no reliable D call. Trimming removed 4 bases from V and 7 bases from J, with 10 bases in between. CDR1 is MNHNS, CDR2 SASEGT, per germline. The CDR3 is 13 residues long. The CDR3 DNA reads TGTGCCAGCAGTGGCCAGACGGGCGGGGAGCTGTTTTTT. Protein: CASSGQTGGELFF.

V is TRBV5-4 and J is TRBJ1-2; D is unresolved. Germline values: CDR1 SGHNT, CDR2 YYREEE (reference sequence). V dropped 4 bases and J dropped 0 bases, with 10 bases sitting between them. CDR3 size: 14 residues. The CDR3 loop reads CASSTGPSNYGYTF. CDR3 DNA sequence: TGTGCCAGCAGCACCGGGCCCTCTAACTATGGCTACACCTTC.

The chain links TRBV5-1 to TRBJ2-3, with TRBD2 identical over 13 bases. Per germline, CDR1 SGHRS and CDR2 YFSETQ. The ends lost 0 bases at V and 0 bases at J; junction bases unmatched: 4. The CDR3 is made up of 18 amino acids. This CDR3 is CASSLAGLAGPSTDTQYF. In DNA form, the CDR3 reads TGCGCCAGCAGCTTGGCGGGACTAGCGGGGCCGAGCACAGATACGCAGTATTTT. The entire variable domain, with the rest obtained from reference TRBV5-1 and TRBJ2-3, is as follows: KAGVTQTPRYLIKTRGQQVTLSCSPISGHRSVSWYQQTPGQGLQFLFEYFSETQRNKGNFPGRFSGRQFSNSRSEMNVSTLELGDSALYLCASSLAGLAGPSTDTQYFGPGTRLTVL.

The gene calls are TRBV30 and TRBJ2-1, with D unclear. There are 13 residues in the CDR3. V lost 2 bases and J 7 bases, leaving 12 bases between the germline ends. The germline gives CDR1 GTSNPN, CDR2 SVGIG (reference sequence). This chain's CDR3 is CAWSPRIPNEQFF. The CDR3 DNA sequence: TGTGCCTGGAGTCCCCGGATACCAAATGAGCAGTTCTTC.

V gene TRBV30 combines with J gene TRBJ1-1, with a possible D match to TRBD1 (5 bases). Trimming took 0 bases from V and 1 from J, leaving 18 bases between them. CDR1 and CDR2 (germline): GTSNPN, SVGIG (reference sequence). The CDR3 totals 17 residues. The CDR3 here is CAWSVHRTYPGNTEAFF. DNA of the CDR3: TGTGCCTGGAGTGTACACCGGACATATCCTGGGAACACTGAAGCTTTCTTT.

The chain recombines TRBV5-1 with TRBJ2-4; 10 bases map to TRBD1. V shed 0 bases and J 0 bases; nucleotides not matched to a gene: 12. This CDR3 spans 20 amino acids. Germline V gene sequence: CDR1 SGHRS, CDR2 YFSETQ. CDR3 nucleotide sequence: TGCGCCAGCAGCTTGGGACAGGGGGCTTGGCGGGACCTAGCCAAAAACATTCAGTACTTC. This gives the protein CASSLGQGAWRDLAKNIQYF.

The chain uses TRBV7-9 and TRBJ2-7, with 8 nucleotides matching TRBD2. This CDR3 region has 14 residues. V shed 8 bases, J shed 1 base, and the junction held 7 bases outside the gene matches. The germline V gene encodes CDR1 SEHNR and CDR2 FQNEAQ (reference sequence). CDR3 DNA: TGTGCCAGCGAGCGGGGGACGGCTTCCTACGAGCAGTACTTC. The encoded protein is CASERGTASYEQYF. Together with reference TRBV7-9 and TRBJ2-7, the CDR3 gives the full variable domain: DTGVSQNPRHKITKRGQNVTFRCDPISEHNRLYWYRQTLGQGPEFLTYFQNEAQLEKSRLLSDRFSAERPKGSFSTLEIQRTEQGDSAMYLCASERGTASYEQYFGPGTRLTVT.

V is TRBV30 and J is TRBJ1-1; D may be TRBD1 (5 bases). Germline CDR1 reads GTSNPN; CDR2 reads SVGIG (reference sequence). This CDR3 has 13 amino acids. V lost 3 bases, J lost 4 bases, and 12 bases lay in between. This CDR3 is CAWRRGAATEAFF. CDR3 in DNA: TGTGCCTGGAGGAGAGGGGCTGCCACTGAAGCTTTCTTT.